The entry below describes one T cell receptor (beta chain). Trimming took 0 bases from V and 11 from J, leaving 19 bases between them. Germline V lookup: CDR1 SGHTA, CDR2 FQGTGA. The CDR3 is 15 amino acids. This record belongs to a study of blood T cells in healthy people across ages. A J-beta primer mix and a sample-barcoded 5' primer were used in a second PCR of about 7 to 12 cycles. A single record per CDR3 protein comes from TCRdb applying MiXCR to the 5' RACE reads. There are around 1,600,000 distinct CDR3 sequences in the sample; less than 45% occur only once, and about 4% lies in the top ten. The chain has TRBV7-3 and TRBJ2-5; no clear D gene. The sample consisted of blood. This sequence was found in a woman between 18 and 30 years old in good health. CDR3 sequence (DNA): TGTGCCAGCAGCTTAACTGGGGTTAACTACAATGAGCAGTACTTC. It is translated as CASSLTGVNYNEQYF.